Sequencing of this T cell receptor beta chain was carried out in a study of blood T cell repertoires in COVID-19. Study as a whole: Some COVID-19 samples were acute and others convalescent; all came from the United States, Italy and Spain. Sample material is recorded as cDNA or gDNA derived from T cells, B-cell-depleted T cells, or PBMCs.

This CDR3 is built from 16 residues. The germline V gene has CDR1 LNHDA and CDR2 SQIVND (reference sequence). V was clipped by 8 bases and J by 0 bases, with 16 bases between them. Per the study methods: Researchers report that nucleated cell counts were estimated from reference gene primer amplification. Repertoires were generated with immunoSEQ multiplex PCR, while TCRdb's copy carries only in-frame clones and drops some. V and J calls and clone size are those listed in that table; D and trimming were worked out from the DNA. The sample records about 140,000 clones, about 82% being singletons. The source of this sequence is a man aged 50 to 60 with acute or convalescent COVID-19. The sequenced sample consisted of peripheral blood. The V and J genes are TRBV19 and TRBJ1-4; D perhaps matches TRBD1 (5 bases). The CDR3 reads CASSGRGSATNEKLFF. The CDR3 DNA follows: TGTGCCAGTTCGGGGCGGGGATCTGCAACTAATGAAAAACTGTTTTTT.